The present T cell receptor beta chain was sequenced within a study of blood T cells in healthy people across ages. Findings and limits, study-wide: Higher diversity, along with more naive CD4+ cells, distinguished long-lived donors from aged donors.

This clonotype appeared a few times. Its antigen is still unknown. Next came a second PCR, run for roughly 6 to 11 cycles, which used a sample-barcoded 5' primer along with a J-beta primer mix. Researchers report that a template-switch adaptor with 12 random nucleotides tagged each cDNA molecule. No fewer than 3 million CDR3-containing paired-end reads came from each sample. TCRdb analysed the 5' RACE reads with MiXCR anew, one entry per CDR3 protein. The sample contains almost 550,000 distinct CDR3 sequences, nearly 25% of which appear only once. In addition, the sample was reused for a study of T cells of mothers and their children.

The sequence was obtained from a boy between 10 and 17 years old in good health. The sequenced material came from blood.

CDR3: CATSDFRQGNGYTF. Written as DNA, the CDR3 is TGTGCCACCAGTGACTTCCGACAGGGGAATGGCTACACCTTC. The rearrangement joins TRBV24-1 to TRBJ1-2, with 8 bases identical to TRBD1. Germline V CDR1 and CDR2: KGHDR, SFDVKD. V shed 4 bases and J 6 bases; nucleotides not matched to a gene: 6. There are 14 residues in the CDR3.